These 14 T cell receptor beta chains share one sample of origin, sequenced in a study of siplizumab effects on memory and regulatory T cells. Sequenced by immunoSEQ multiplex PCR; TCRdb stores in-frame clones only, minus some. This sample yields over 85,000 clones, of which around 94% are seen a single time; 0.3% belongs to the top ten. The specimen was non-Treg CD4+ T cells sorted from blood. The receptor source for this set is a human donor in good health.

J is TRBJ2-7 and V is TRBV20-1; D is unresolved. Germline values: CDR1 DFQATT, CDR2 SNEGSKA (reference sequence). With 5 bases removed from V and 2 bases from J, the gap between germline ends came to 7 bases. CDR3 length: 11 amino acids. DNA of the CDR3: TGCAGTGCTGTGCCTGCCTACGAGCAGTACTTC. Translating it yields CSAVPAYEQYF.

The CDR3 reads CASSLGTEYYGYTF. In nucleotides, the CDR3 is TGTGCCAGCAGCTTAGGGACAGAATACTATGGCTACACCTTC. V gene TRBV7-9 combines with J gene TRBJ1-2, with a tentative D call TRBD1 (6 bases). Germline values: CDR1 SEHNR, CDR2 FQNEAQ (reference sequence). The CDR3 loop spans 14 amino acids. The V and J ends lost 1 base and 3 bases respectively, with 9 bases between them.

The gene calls are TRBV5-4 and TRBJ2-1; 11 bases align to TRBD1. V was pared by 4 bases and J by 13 bases, with 10 bases of the junction left unmatched. The V gene's germline CDR1 is SGHNT and CDR2 YYREEE (reference sequence). The CDR3 covers 14 residues. The CDR3 spells CASSGGQGEGRQFF. For the CDR3, the DNA is TGTGCCAGCAGCGGGGGACAGGGGGAAGGGAGACAGTTCTTC. Drawing the rest from reference TRBV5-4 and TRBJ2-1, the complete variable domain is ETGVTQSPTHLIKTRGQQVTLRCSSQSGHNTVSWYQQALGQGPQFIFQYYREEENGRGNFPPRFSGLQFPNYSSELNVNALELDDSALYLCASSGGQGEGRQFFGPGTRLTVL.

This clone was seen just once. The chain recombines TRBV11-1 with TRBJ1-2, with D possibly matching TRBD1 (6 bases). CDR1 SGHAT and CDR2 FQDESV come from the germline V gene (reference sequence). The CDR3 is 15 amino acids. V lost 0 bases and J 8 bases, leaving 16 bases between the germline ends. CDR3 nucleotides: TGTGCCAGCAGCTTAGCCCCGGGGGGCGAAAAAGGCTACACCTTC. The encoded protein is CASSLAPGGEKGYTF.

The V gene is TRBV5-1, the J gene TRBJ2-5; a possible D gene is TRBD1 (5 bases). Trimming left V 0 bases short and J 2 bases short, with 8 bases between. The CDR3 runs to 14 residues. CDR1 and CDR2 from the germline V gene are SGHRS and YFSETQ. Written as DNA, the CDR3 is TGCGCCAGCAGCTTGGGACAGAGACAAGAGACCCAGTACTTC. Residues: CASSLGQRQETQYF. Full variable domain (remainder filled in from reference TRBV5-1 and TRBJ2-5): KAGVTQTPRYLIKTRGQQVTLSCSPISGHRSVSWYQQTPGQGLQFLFEYFSETQRNKGNFPGRFSGRQFSNSRSEMNVSTLELGDSALYLCASSLGQRQETQYFGPGTRLLVL.

This chain connects TRBV12-5 to TRBJ1-4; the D gene is possibly TRBD1 (5 bases). The V end was cut by 1 base, the J end by 5 bases, with 11 bases between. This CDR3 is built from 15 residues. CDR1 and CDR2 from the germline V gene are LGHNT and FRNRAP. The CDR3, as DNA: TGTGCTAGTGGTTTGGGGCCCGGGGGAAATGAAAAACTGTTTTTT. This encodes CASGLGPGGNEKLFF. The complete variable domain, with remaining parts taken from reference TRBV12-5 and TRBJ1-4, reads DARVTQTPRHKVTEMGQEVTMRCQPILGHNTVFWYRQTMMQGLELLAYFRNRAPLDDSGMPKDRFSAEMPDATLATLKIQPSEPRDSAVYFCASGLGPGGNEKLFFGSGTQLSVL.

The chain couples TRBV7-9 to TRBJ1-2, with D possibly matching TRBD1 (6 bases). Trimming took off 11 bases at V and 5 bases at J, with 24 bases between the two ends. CDR1 is SEHNR, CDR2 FQNEAQ, per germline (reference sequence). The CDR3 runs 15 residues. CDR3: CARKQGMLRKYGYTF. CDR3 coding DNA: TGTGCCCGAAAACAGGGCATGTTGAGAAAATATGGCTACACCTTC. Supplemented by reference TRBV7-9 and TRBJ1-2, the full variable domain reads DTGVSQNPRHKITKRGQNVTFRCDPISEHNRLYWYRQTLGQGPEFLTYFQNEAQLEKSRLLSDRFSAERPKGSFSTLEIQRTEQGDSAMYLCARKQGMLRKYGYTFGSGTRLTVV.

The genes are TRBV2 and TRBJ2-7, with TRBD1 as a possible D gene (6 bases). The CDR3 has 15 residues. V was pared by 0 bases and J by 0 bases, with 9 bases between. Germline V gene data show CDR1 as SNHLY and CDR2 as FYNNEI. The CDR3 bases are TGTGCCAGCAGTGAAGCGAGGGGGAGCTCCTACGAGCAGTACTTC. Protein: CASSEARGSSYEQYF.

CDR3 bases: TGTGCCAGCAGTGAAGCGCCTCAGGGGAATTCACCCCTCCACTTT. Translated: CASSEAPQGNSPLHF. The V and J genes are TRBV6-1 and TRBJ1-6; D perhaps matches TRBD1 (6 bases). The V and J ends lost 0 bases and 7 bases respectively, with 10 bases between them. CDR1 and CDR2 (germline): MNHNS, SASEGT. The CDR3 is 15 amino acids.

The V gene is TRBV19, the J gene TRBJ2-3; D remains ambiguous. Germline lookup yields CDR1 LNHDA and CDR2 SQIVND (reference sequence). Between the trimmed V and J ends, which lost 4 bases and 4 bases, there was a span of 12 bases. CDR3 size: 14 residues. CDR3 sequence: CASSSSLAADTQYF. In nucleotides, the CDR3 is TGTGCCAGTAGTAGTTCCCTCGCGGCAGATACGCAGTATTTT. The full variable domain, completed using reference TRBV19 and TRBJ2-3, is DGGITQSPKYLFRKEGQNVTLSCEQNLNHDAMYWYRQDPGQGLRLIYYSQIVNDFQKGDIAEGYSVSREKKESFPLTVTSAQKNPTAFYLCASSSSLAADTQYFGPGTRLTVL.

The count of this clone is one. This sequence joins TRBV4-2 and TRBJ1-6; a weak D match, TRBD1 (6 bases). Germline CDR1 and CDR2: LGHNA and YNFKEQ. V was shortened by 0 bases and J by 7 bases, with 19 bases between the two germline ends. The CDR3 is 18 residues long. The CDR3 sequence is CASSQEARDTHRNSPLHF. The DNA for the CDR3 is TGTGCCAGCAGCCAAGAGGCAAGGGACACCCACCGAAATTCACCCCTCCACTTT.

This clone was seen just once. The chain links TRBV7-2 to TRBJ1-2; 7 bases are shared with TRBD1. Germline CDR1 SGHTA, CDR2 FQGNSA. The CDR3 is 16 residues long. V shed 5 bases, J shed 4 bases, and the junction held 13 bases outside the gene matches. CDR3 sequence reads: CASSTTTGARIYGYTF. The CDR3 DNA is TGTGCCAGCAGCACAACCACAGGGGCCCGTATCTATGGCTACACCTTC.

This sequence joins TRBV7-2 and TRBJ1-4; possible D gene TRBD1, 6 bases. The V end lost 4 bases, the J end lost 0 bases, and 12 bases lay between the germline ends. CDR1 and CDR2 from the germline V gene are SGHTA and FQGNSA. The CDR3 has 16 amino acids. The CDR3 region is CASSSSGETTNEKLFF. CDR3 nucleotide sequence: TGTGCCAGCAGCTCCTCAGGGGAGACAACTAATGAAAAACTGTTTTTT.

V and J are TRBV29-1 and TRBJ1-2, with D tentatively TRBD1 (5 bases). Germline lookup yields CDR1 SQVTM and CDR2 ANQGSEA. This CDR3 region has 11 residues. Deletions cut 7 bases from V and 7 bases from J, with 13 bases between. The CDR3 DNA reads TGCAGCGCAGAACGGGGCGGTGGCTACACCTTC. It is translated as CSAERGGGYTF. Supplemented by reference TRBV29-1 and TRBJ1-2, the full variable domain reads SAVISQKPSRDICQRGTSLTIQCQVDSQVTMMFWYRQQPGQSLTLIATANQGSEATYESGFVIDKFPISRPNLTFSTLTVSNMSPEDSSIYLCSAERGGGYTFGSGTRLTVV.